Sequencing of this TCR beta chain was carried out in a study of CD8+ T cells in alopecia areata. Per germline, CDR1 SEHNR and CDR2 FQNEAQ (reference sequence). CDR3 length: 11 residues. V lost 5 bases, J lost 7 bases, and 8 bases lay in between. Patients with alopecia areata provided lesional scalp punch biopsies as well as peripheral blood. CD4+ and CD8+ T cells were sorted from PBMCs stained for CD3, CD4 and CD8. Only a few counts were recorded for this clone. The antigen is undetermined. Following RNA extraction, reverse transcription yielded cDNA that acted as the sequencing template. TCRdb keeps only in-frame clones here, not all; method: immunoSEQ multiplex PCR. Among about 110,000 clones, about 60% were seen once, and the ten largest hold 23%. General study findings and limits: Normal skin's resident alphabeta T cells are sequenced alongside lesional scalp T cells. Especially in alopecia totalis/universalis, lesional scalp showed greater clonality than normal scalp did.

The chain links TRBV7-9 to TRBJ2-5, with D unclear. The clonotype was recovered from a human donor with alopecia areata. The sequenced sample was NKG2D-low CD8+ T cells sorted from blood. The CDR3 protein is CASSVSGTQYF. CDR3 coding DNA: TGTGCCAGCAGCGTTTCGGGGACCCAGTACTTC.